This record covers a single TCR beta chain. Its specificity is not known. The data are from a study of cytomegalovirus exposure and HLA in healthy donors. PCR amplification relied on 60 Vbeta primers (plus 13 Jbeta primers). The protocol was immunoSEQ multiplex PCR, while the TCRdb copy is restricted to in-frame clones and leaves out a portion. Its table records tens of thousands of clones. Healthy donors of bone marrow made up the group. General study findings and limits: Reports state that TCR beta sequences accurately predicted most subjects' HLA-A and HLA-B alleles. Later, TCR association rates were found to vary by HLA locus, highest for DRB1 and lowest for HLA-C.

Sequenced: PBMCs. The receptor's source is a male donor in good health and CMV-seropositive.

This CDR3 reads CASSTGETQYF. CDR3 nucleotides: TGCGCCAGCAGCACCGGAGAGACCCAGTACTTC. V usage is TRBV5-1 and J usage is TRBJ2-5; D is uncertain. The CDR3 totals 11 residues. The germline V and J ends were trimmed by 4 bases and 4 bases, with 5 bases remaining between them. CDR1 SGHRS and CDR2 YFSETQ come from the germline V gene. The full variable domain, with the rest looked up from reference TRBV5-1 and TRBJ2-5, is KAGVTQTPRYLIKTRGQQVTLSCSPISGHRSVSWYQQTPGQGLQFLFEYFSETQRNKGNFPGRFSGRQFSNSRSEMNVSTLELGDSALYLCASSTGETQYFGPGTRLLVL.